The 27 T cell receptor beta chains given below trace back to one sample, sequenced in a study of CD8 T cells in Susac syndrome. A quantity of about 0.45 to 1 ug RNA underwent reverse transcription using random hexamers. TCRdb analysed the immunoSEQ multiplex PCR reads with MiXCR anew, one entry per CDR3 protein. The sample lists some 95,000 distinct CDR3 sequences; 85% to 95% were seen once. Sequences were obtained from CD8+ T cells from PBMCs. Every receptor here comes from a human donor in good health.

The genes are TRBV6-6 and TRBJ1-2; TRBD1 agrees at 10 bases. Germline V CDR1 and CDR2: MNHNY, SVGAGI (reference sequence). The junction had 1 base not matched to a gene; V was cut back by 2 bases and J by 4 bases. CDR3 size: 14 residues. The chain's CDR3 is CASSYRDRGYGYTF. The CDR3 nucleotides are TGTGCCAGCAGTTACCGGGACAGGGGCTATGGCTACACCTTC.

In the case of this clonotype: Compared with germline, one end of the junction differs, possibly owing to a read error. The chain couples TRBV19 to TRBJ2-7; D unresolved. This CDR3 is built from 15 residues. Germline-derived CDR1 and CDR2 are LNHDA and SQIVND (reference sequence). CDR3 sequence reads: CASSIGSAFTYEQYF. The CDR3 DNA sequence: TGTGCCAGTAGTATAGGGTCAGCCTTTACCTACGAGCAATACTTC.

The table lists this clonotype with a few counts. The V and J genes are TRBV6-1 and TRBJ2-1, with D unclear. The CDR3 length is 13 residues. From germline, CDR1 is MNHNS and CDR2 SASEGT. The V end was cut by 10 bases, the J end by 6 bases, with 16 bases between. The CDR3 is CATFDKRSNEQFF. CDR3 coding DNA: TGTGCCACCTTCGACAAGAGATCCAATGAGCAGTTCTTC.

This clonotype was observed a few times. The chain employs TRBV7-2 and TRBJ2-5; TRBD2 matches at 13 bases. This CDR3 is built from 14 residues. The germline gives CDR1 SGHTA, CDR2 FQGNSA. The J segment lost 13 bases and the V segment lost 4 bases, leaving 9 bases of the junction unmatched. The CDR3 DNA follows: TGTGCCAGCAGCTGGACTAGCGGGGGCCCCCCCCCGTACTTC. Amino acid sequence: CASSWTSGGPPPYF.

The chain has TRBV20-1 and TRBJ1-6, with 9 bases that match TRBD1. This CDR3 spans 16 amino acids. The J segment lost 7 bases and the V segment lost 5 bases, leaving 12 bases of the junction unmatched. Germline CDR1 is DFQATT and CDR2 is SNEGSKA (reference sequence). The DNA of the CDR3 is TGCAGTGCTTGGAGCGGGACAGGGAAATACAATTCACCCCTCCACTTT. This sequence encodes CSAWSGTGKYNSPLHF.

This clonotype was picked up a small number of times. V gene TRBV5-6 combines with J gene TRBJ2-7; no reliable D call. The CDR3 spans 12 residues. V lost 1 base, J lost 5 bases, and 7 bases lay in between. Germline V CDR1 and CDR2: SGHDT, YYEEEE. CDR3 sequence: CASSLSGDEQYF. The CDR3 DNA follows: TGTGCCAGCAGCTTGTCAGGCGACGAGCAGTACTTC.

This chain joins TRBV7-6 and TRBJ2-7, with TRBD1 matching over 10 bases. V shed 5 bases, J shed 5 bases, and the junction held 6 bases outside the gene matches. Germline V gives CDR1 SGHVS, CDR2 FNYEAQ. CDR3 length equals 14 residues. CDR3 nucleotides: TGTGCCAGCAGCCACGGGACAGGGGACGACGAGCAGTACTTC. This sequence encodes CASSHGTGDDEQYF.

The chain is built from TRBV7-9 and TRBJ2-7; 12 bases fit TRBD1. This CDR3 is built from 13 residues. Germline loops: CDR1 SEHNR, CDR2 FQNEAQ (reference sequence). Unmatched junction bases numbered 1, after V lost 5 bases and J lost 5 bases. The CDR3 bases are TGTGCCAGCAGCGGGGACAGGGGGCACGAGCAGTACTTC. It codes for CASSGDRGHEQYF.

This chain joins TRBV20-1 and TRBJ2-7, with 8 nucleotides matching TRBD1. CDR1 and CDR2 from the germline V gene are DFQATT and SNEGSKA (reference sequence). Losses at the gene ends were 5 bases for V and 0 bases for J; bases not matched to a gene: 9. The CDR3 totals 15 residues. The CDR3 is CSARGTGEISYEQYF. The DNA for the CDR3 is TGCAGTGCTCGCGGGACAGGTGAAATCTCCTACGAGCAGTACTTC.

The chain recombines TRBV6-6 with TRBJ1-2; a possible D gene is TRBD1 (6 bases). This CDR3 comprises 15 residues. Germline V gene sequence: CDR1 MNHNY, CDR2 SVGAGI (reference sequence). The V end was cut by 0 bases, the J end by 6 bases, with 14 bases between. CDR3 in DNA: TGTGCCAGCAGTTACTCAGCAGGGGATAGGGATGGCTACACCTTC. Its translation: CASSYSAGDRDGYTF.

The rearrangement links TRBV12-3 or TRBV12-4 to TRBJ2-5, with 7 bases matching TRBD1. CDR3 size: 13 residues. The V segment lost 5 bases and the J segment 5 bases; nucleotides outside the gene matches: 5. The chain's CDR3 is CASSPGGKETQYF. The CDR3 DNA sequence: TGTGCCAGCAGTCCAGGGGGTAAGGAGACCCAGTACTTC.

The V and J genes are TRBV2 and TRBJ1-2, with D unresolved. The CDR3 loop spans 13 amino acids. Germline values: CDR1 SNHLY, CDR2 FYNNEI. Trimming took off 3 bases at V and 4 bases at J, with 9 bases between the two ends. CDR3 amino acids: CASSDTQTYGYTF. CDR3 coding DNA: TGTGCCAGCAGTGATACACAGACCTATGGCTACACCTTC.

The chain joins TRBV7-2 to TRBJ2-7; maybe TRBD2 (6 bases). V dropped 5 bases and J dropped 2 bases, with 16 bases sitting between them. CDR3 length: 15 residues. CDR1 and CDR2 from the germline V gene are SGHTA and FQGNSA. This CDR3 is CASSQDGSGAYEQYF. DNA for the CDR3: TGTGCCAGCAGCCAGGACGGTAGCGGTGCCTACGAGCAGTACTTC.

This rearrangement joins TRBV3-1 to TRBJ1-3; no reliable D call. V lost 3 bases and J 2 bases, leaving 8 bases between the germline ends. The CDR3 has 14 residues. Germline V gene data show CDR1 as LGHDT and CDR2 as YNNKEL (reference sequence). The CDR3 sequence is CASSHWGAGNTIYF. In nucleotides, the CDR3 is TGTGCCAGCAGCCATTGGGGAGCTGGAAACACCATATATTTT. Supplemented by reference TRBV3-1 and TRBJ1-3, the full variable domain reads DTAVSQTPKYLVTQMGNDKSIKCEQNLGHDTMYWYKQDSKKFLKIMFSYNNKELIINETVPNRFSPKSPDKAHLNLHINSLELGDSAVYFCASSHWGAGNTIYFGEGSWLTVV.

The chain carries TRBV7-6 and TRBJ2-3, with 10 bases identical to TRBD1. V shed 5 bases and J 2 bases; nucleotides not matched to a gene: 4. The CDR3 runs to 15 residues. In germline, CDR1 is SGHVS, CDR2 FNYEAQ. The CDR3 sequence: CASSRTGGPTDTQYF. DNA for the CDR3: TGTGCCAGCAGCCGGACAGGGGGTCCCACAGATACGCAGTATTTT.

The V gene is TRBV5-6, the J gene TRBJ2-5, with no clear D. The V gene lost 1 base and the J gene lost 1 base, with 5 bases spanning the gap. Germline V gene data show CDR1 as SGHDT and CDR2 as YYEEEE. This CDR3 contains 13 residues. CDR3 amino acids: CASSLQVQETQYF. The CDR3 nucleotides are TGTGCCAGCAGCTTGCAGGTCCAAGAGACCCAGTACTTC.

This rearrangement joins TRBV5-6 to TRBJ2-2; D ambiguous. V was pared by 3 bases and J by 6 bases, with 6 bases between. Germline CDR1 is SGHDT and CDR2 is YYEEEE. The CDR3 covers 12 residues. The CDR3 region is CASSYEAGELFF. The DNA of the CDR3 is TGTGCCAGCAGCTACGAGGCCGGGGAGCTGTTTTTT. The entire variable domain, with the rest obtained from reference TRBV5-6 and TRBJ2-2, is as follows: DAGVTQSPTHLIKTRGQQVTLRCSPKSGHDTVSWYQQALGQGPQFIFQYYEEEERQRGNFPDRFSGHQFPNYSSELNVNALLLGDSALYLCASSYEAGELFFGEGSRLTVL.

This sequence joins TRBV21-1 and TRBJ1-1; the listed D gene, TRBD1, was not tested against the DNA. TRBV21-1 is flagged as a pseudogene. The CDR3 is 17 amino acids. CDR3 amino acids: CASSPRGRPPLNTEAFF. CDR3 DNA sequence: TGTGCCAGCAGCCCCCGGGGGCGGCCACCTTTGAACACTGAAGCTTTCTTT.

For the CDR3, the DNA is TGTGCCAGTAGTATGGACGCGGGGACATACAATGAGCAGTTCTTC. Its protein product is CASSMDAGTYNEQFF. The rearrangement uses TRBV19 and TRBJ2-1; D is perhaps TRBD1 or TRBD2 (6 bases each). Germline lookup yields CDR1 LNHDA and CDR2 SQIVND (reference sequence). The V end lost 3 bases, the J end lost 4 bases, and 13 bases lay between the germline ends. The CDR3 is 15 residues long.

This chain uses TRBV5-6 with TRBJ1-1, with a weak D call TRBD1 (5 bases). Trimming pared 6 bases from V and 0 bases from J, leaving 15 bases between. The CDR3 covers 15 residues. Germline lookup yields CDR1 SGHDT and CDR2 YYEEEE. CDR3 region: CASTVTDRLNTEAFF. The CDR3 nucleotides read TGTGCCAGCACCGTAACTGACAGATTGAACACTGAAGCTTTCTTT.

The rearrangement joins TRBV6-2 or TRBV6-3 to TRBJ1-5; the D gene is possibly TRBD1 (6 bases). Germline V lookup: CDR1 MNHEY, CDR2 SVGEGT. V lost 2 bases, J lost 1 base, and 6 bases lay in between. The CDR3 totals 14 residues. The CDR3 bases are TGTGCCAGCAGTTACAGGGGGAGCAATCAGCCCCAGCATTTT. This translates into CASSYRGSNQPQHF.

V usage is TRBV2 and J usage is TRBJ1-2; D not certain. V was cut by 2 bases and J by 6 bases, with 16 bases left in between. Germline CDR1 SNHLY, CDR2 FYNNEI. The CDR3 length is 15 residues. CDR3 nucleotide sequence: TGTGCCAGCAGTGAATCCCACGTCCCATGGAATGGCTACACCTTC. Protein sequence: CASSESHVPWNGYTF.

The chain couples TRBV20-1 to TRBJ2-3; D tentatively fits TRBD1 or TRBD2 (5 bases each). The V end lost 3 bases, the J end lost 2 bases, and 15 bases lay between the germline ends. Germline CDR1 reads DFQATT; CDR2 reads SNEGSKA (reference sequence). The CDR3 totals 15 residues. CDR3 region: CSARAGTSPTDTQYF. The CDR3 nucleotides are TGCAGTGCTAGGGCCGGGACCTCCCCCACAGATACGCAGTATTTT.

V usage is TRBV5-1 and J usage is TRBJ1-1, with a possible D match to TRBD1 (5 bases). There are 15 residues in the CDR3. Germline V CDR1 and CDR2: SGHRS, YFSETQ. The V end lost 4 bases, the J end lost 0 bases, and 13 bases lay between the germline ends. The CDR3 DNA sequence: TGCGCCAGCAGCGCCGGGGGGGGTATGAACACTGAAGCTTTCTTT. This translates into CASSAGGGMNTEAFF.

The genes are TRBV5-6 and TRBJ2-7; the match to TRBD1 covers 12 bases. CDR3 length equals 16 residues. J was trimmed by 5 bases and V by 5 bases; bases with no gene match: 11. The germline CDR1 and CDR2 sequences are SGHDT and YYEEEE. The CDR3 sequence is CASSQTGTGGLDEQYF. For the CDR3, the DNA is TGTGCCAGCAGTCAGACCGGGACAGGGGGCTTGGACGAGCAGTACTTC. The full variable domain, with the rest looked up from reference TRBV5-6 and TRBJ2-7, is DAGVTQSPTHLIKTRGQQVTLRCSPKSGHDTVSWYQQALGQGPQFIFQYYEEEERQRGNFPDRFSGHQFPNYSSELNVNALLLGDSALYLCASSQTGTGGLDEQYFGPGTRLTVT.

The chain uses TRBV9 and TRBJ2-5; no firm D call. V was clipped by 0 bases and J by 5 bases, with 8 bases between them. Germline V gene sequence: CDR1 SGDLS, CDR2 YYNGEE. There are 13 residues in the CDR3. The CDR3 nucleotides are TGTGCCAGCAGCGTAGGGGAAAGGGAGACCCAGTACTTC. This sequence encodes CASSVGERETQYF.

The chain has TRBV2 and TRBJ1-2; maybe TRBD1 (5 bases). Trimming pared 7 bases from V and 6 bases from J, leaving 15 bases between. The CDR3 length is 13 residues. Germline V gives CDR1 SNHLY, CDR2 FYNNEI. The CDR3 spells CASTTTLGDGYTF. The CDR3 DNA follows: TGTGCCAGCACCACGACCCTGGGGGATGGCTACACCTTC. The entire variable domain, with the rest obtained from reference TRBV2 and TRBJ1-2, is as follows: EPEVTQTPSHQVTQMGQEVILRCVPISNHLYFYWYRQILGQKVEFLVSFYNNEISEKSEIFDDQFSVERPDGSNFTLKIRSTKLEDSAMYFCASTTTLGDGYTFGSGTRLTVV.